This passage covers 12 T cell receptor beta chains from one sample sequenced in a study of Ad26.COV2.S vaccination and SARS-CoV-2 variants. Noted treatment: around 19 received Ad26.COV2.S at low or high dose, single or two shots; a few received placebo; per-sample allocation not given. Sampling took place 63 days after the first vaccine or placebo injection. The assay was immunoSEQ multiplex PCR, and TCRdb's table has in-frame clones only and misses some. The profile shows roughly 700,000 clones, roughly 90% of them singletons. Specimen: peripheral blood, collected in a trial of Ad26.COV2.S vaccine versus placebo. All receptors derive from a person between 18 and 65 years old who received the Ad26.COV2.S COVID-19 vaccine or a placebo.

This clone was seen a single time. This chain uses TRBV18 with TRBJ1-2, with D tentatively TRBD1 (6 bases). The CDR3 consists of 15 residues. The germline V gene has CDR1 KGHSH and CDR2 LQKENI. V was clipped by 0 bases and J by 6 bases, with 14 bases between them. The DNA for the CDR3 is TGTGCCAGCTCACCACCATTGACAGGTTTGGATGGCTACACCTTC. Translation gives CASSPPLTGLDGYTF. The full variable domain, with the rest looked up from reference TRBV18 and TRBJ1-2, is NAGVMQNPRHLVRRRGQEARLRCSPMKGHSHVYWYRQLPEEGLKFMVYLQKENIIDESGMPKERFSAEFPKEGPSILRIQQVVRGDSAAYFCASSPPLTGLDGYTFGSGTRLTVV.

This chain uses TRBV6-5 with TRBJ2-1; TRBD2 aligns across 11 bases. V trimming: 0 bases; J trimming: 7 bases; junction bases outside the gene matches: 5. Germline-derived CDR1 and CDR2 are MNHEY and SVGAGI. The CDR3 runs 16 residues. The chain's CDR3 is CASSYSSSGRLNEQFF. In DNA, the CDR3 is TGTGCCAGCAGTTACTCATCTAGCGGGAGGTTGAATGAGCAGTTCTTC.

The rearrangement uses TRBV9 and TRBJ2-7; D is perhaps TRBD2 (6 bases). The CDR3 is 15 residues long. Trimming left V 4 bases short and J 3 bases short, with 17 bases between. Germline V lookup: CDR1 SGDLS, CDR2 YYNGEE. CDR3 amino acids: CASSPGGTSLYEQYF. CDR3 bases: TGTGCCAGCAGCCCAGGCGGGACTTCACTCTACGAGCAGTACTTC.

V gene TRBV30 combines with J gene TRBJ1-5; tentatively, D is TRBD1 (5 bases). Germline values: CDR1 GTSNPN, CDR2 SVGIG (reference sequence). There are 16 residues in the CDR3. Deletions cut 1 base from V and 0 bases from J, with 13 bases between. The CDR3 is CAWSARQSYSNQPQHF. The CDR3 DNA is TGTGCCTGGAGTGCCCGACAGAGCTATAGCAATCAGCCCCAGCATTTT.

The rearrangement links TRBV30 to TRBJ1-6; 7 bases map to TRBD1. Trimming at V came to 3 bases and at J to 7 bases, leaving 9 bases not matched to a gene. The CDR3 is made up of 15 amino acids. The germline gives CDR1 GTSNPN, CDR2 SVGIG (reference sequence). The chain's CDR3 is CAWSLRRDRNSPLHF. The CDR3 coding sequence is TGTGCCTGGAGCCTGAGACGGGACAGAAATTCACCCCTCCACTTT. The variable domain in full, with the rest retrieved from reference TRBV30 and TRBJ1-6, is SQTIHQWPATLVQPVGSPLSLECTVEGTSNPNLYWYRQAAGRGLQLLFYSVGIGQISSEVPQNLSASRPQDRQFILSSKKLLLSDSGFYLCAWSLRRDRNSPLHFGNGTRLTVT.

This chain connects TRBV9 to TRBJ2-7, with 11 bases aligning to TRBD1. V lost 4 bases to trimming and J lost 10 bases; unmatched junction nucleotides: 13. This CDR3 spans 15 amino acids. Per the germline V gene, CDR1 is SGDLS and CDR2 is YYNGEE. The CDR3 region is CASSPGGQGASVQYF. The CDR3, as DNA: TGTGCCAGCAGCCCAGGTGGACAGGGGGCATCGGTCCAGTACTTC.

The chain combines TRBV2 with TRBJ2-2; 9 bases match TRBD1. The CDR3 is 14 residues long. Trimming removed 7 bases from V and 7 bases from J; junction bases left unmatched: 7. Germline CDR1 is SNHLY and CDR2 is FYNNEI. The CDR3 protein is CASNVQGAHGELFF. In nucleotides, the CDR3 is TGTGCCAGCAACGTACAGGGGGCGCACGGGGAGCTGTTTTTT.

The chain joins TRBV15 to TRBJ1-1; 7 nucleotides line up with TRBD1. CDR1 is LNHNV, CDR2 YYDKDF, per germline (reference sequence). The junction had 9 bases not matched to a gene; V was cut back by 4 bases and J by 7 bases. The CDR3 has 14 amino acids. CDR3 sequence reads: CATSITGTVFEAFF. The CDR3 region has the DNA TGTGCCACCAGCATTACCGGGACAGTTTTTGAAGCTTTCTTT.

V gene TRBV19 combines with J gene TRBJ2-1, with D tentatively TRBD1 or TRBD2 (5 bases each). Trimming stripped 1 base from V and 7 bases from J, with 17 bases between. The CDR3 totals 16 residues. CDR1 LNHDA and CDR2 SQIVND come from the germline V gene (reference sequence). The CDR3 spells CASSIGGITSRNEQFF. The DNA for the CDR3 is TGTGCCAGTAGTATAGGGGGGATCACAAGTCGTAATGAGCAGTTCTTC.

This clone was picked up a small number of times. The CDR3 here is CASSYVVGSYEQYF. The CDR3 DNA reads TGTGCCAGCAGCTACGTGGTTGGCTCCTACGAGCAGTACTTC. The V call is TRBV5-6, the J call TRBJ2-7, with unresolved D. The V gene's germline CDR1 is SGHDT and CDR2 YYEEEE. The CDR3 consists of 14 residues. The ends were cut back, 3 bases at V and 0 bases at J, with 10 bases in the middle. Full variable domain (remainder filled in from reference TRBV5-6 and TRBJ2-7): DAGVTQSPTHLIKTRGQQVTLRCSPKSGHDTVSWYQQALGQGPQFIFQYYEEEERQRGNFPDRFSGHQFPNYSSELNVNALLLGDSALYLCASSYVVGSYEQYFGPGTRLTVT.

As to this clone: Other DNA sequences in the same sample also yield this CDR3. This chain links TRBV18 with TRBJ1-1; D is possibly TRBD1 (5 bases). Germline V gene data show CDR1 as KGHSH and CDR2 as LQKENI. This CDR3 has 13 residues. Trimming left V 3 bases short and J 5 bases short, with 10 bases between. The CDR3 DNA reads as TGTGCCAGCTCACCCTCCACAGGTACTGAAGCTTTCTTT. Amino acids: CASSPSTGTEAFF.

About this clone: Relative to the germline gene, one junction end is altered; a read error may explain this. The same CDR3 can be traced to other DNA sequences in this sample. The genes are TRBV9 and TRBJ1-1; D is unclear. CDR3 size: 13 residues. Germline-derived CDR1 and CDR2 are SGDLS and YYNGEE. CDR3 protein: CASSVAANTEAFF. CDR3 sequence (DNA): TGTGCCAGCAGTGTAGCAGCGAACACTGAAGCTTTCTTT. Full variable domain (remainder filled in from reference TRBV9 and TRBJ1-1): DSGVTQTPKHLITATGQRVTLRCSPRSGDLSVYWYQQSLDQGLQFLIQYYNGEERAKGNILERFSAQQFPDLHSELNLSSLELGDSALYFCASSVAANTEAFFGQGTRLTVV.